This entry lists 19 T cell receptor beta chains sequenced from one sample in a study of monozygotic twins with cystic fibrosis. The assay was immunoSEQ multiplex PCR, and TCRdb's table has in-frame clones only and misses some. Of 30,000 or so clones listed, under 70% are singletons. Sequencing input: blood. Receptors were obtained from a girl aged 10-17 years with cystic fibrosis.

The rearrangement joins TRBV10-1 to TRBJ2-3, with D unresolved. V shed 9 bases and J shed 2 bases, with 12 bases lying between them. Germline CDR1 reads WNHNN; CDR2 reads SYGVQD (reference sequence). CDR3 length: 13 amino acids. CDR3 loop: CARITAFTDTQYF. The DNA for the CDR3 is TGCGCCAGGATCACAGCGTTCACAGATACGCAGTATTTT.

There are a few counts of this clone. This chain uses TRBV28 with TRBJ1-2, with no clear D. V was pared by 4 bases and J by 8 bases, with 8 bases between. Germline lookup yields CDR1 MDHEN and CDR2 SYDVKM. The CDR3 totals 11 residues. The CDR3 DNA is TGTGCCAGCAGTTCATATGACGGCTACACCTTC. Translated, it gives CASSSYDGYTF.

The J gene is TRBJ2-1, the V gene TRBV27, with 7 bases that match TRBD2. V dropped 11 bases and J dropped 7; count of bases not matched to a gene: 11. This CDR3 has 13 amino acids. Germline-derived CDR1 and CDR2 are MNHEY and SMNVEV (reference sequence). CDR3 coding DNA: TGTGCCGCCTCTAGCGGTTGGAGAAATGAGCAGTTCTTC. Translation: CAASSGWRNEQFF.

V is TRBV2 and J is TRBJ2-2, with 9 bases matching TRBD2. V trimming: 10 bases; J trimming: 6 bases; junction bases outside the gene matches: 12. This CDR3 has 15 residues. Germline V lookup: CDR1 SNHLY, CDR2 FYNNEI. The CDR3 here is CAILAPSGAPGELFF. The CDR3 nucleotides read TGTGCCATCCTAGCCCCTAGCGGGGCCCCCGGGGAGCTGTTTTTT.

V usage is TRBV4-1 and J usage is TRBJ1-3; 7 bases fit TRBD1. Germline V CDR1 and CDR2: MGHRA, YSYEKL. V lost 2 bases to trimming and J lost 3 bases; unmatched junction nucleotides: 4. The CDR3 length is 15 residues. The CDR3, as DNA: TGCGCCAGCAGCCAACGCGGACAGGTTGGAAACACCATATATTTT. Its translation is CASSQRGQVGNTIYF.

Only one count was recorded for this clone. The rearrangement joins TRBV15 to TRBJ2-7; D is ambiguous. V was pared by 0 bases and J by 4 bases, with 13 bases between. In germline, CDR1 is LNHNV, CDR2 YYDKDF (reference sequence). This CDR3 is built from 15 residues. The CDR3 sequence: CATSRERRGAYEQYF. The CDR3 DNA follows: TGTGCCACCAGCAGAGAGCGGCGAGGTGCGTACGAGCAGTACTTC.

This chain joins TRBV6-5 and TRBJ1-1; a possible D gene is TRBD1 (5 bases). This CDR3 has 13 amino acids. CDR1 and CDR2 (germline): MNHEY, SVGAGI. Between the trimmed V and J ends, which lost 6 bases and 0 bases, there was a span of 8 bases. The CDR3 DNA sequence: TGTGCCAGCAGGTGGGGGATGAACACTGAAGCTTTCTTT. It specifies CASRWGMNTEAFF.

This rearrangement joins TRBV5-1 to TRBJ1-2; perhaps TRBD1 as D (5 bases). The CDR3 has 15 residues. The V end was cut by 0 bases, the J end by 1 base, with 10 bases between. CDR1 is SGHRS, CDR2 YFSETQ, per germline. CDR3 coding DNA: TGCGCCAGCAGCTTGGTCGACAGTTTTAACTATGGCTACACCTTC. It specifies CASSLVDSFNYGYTF.

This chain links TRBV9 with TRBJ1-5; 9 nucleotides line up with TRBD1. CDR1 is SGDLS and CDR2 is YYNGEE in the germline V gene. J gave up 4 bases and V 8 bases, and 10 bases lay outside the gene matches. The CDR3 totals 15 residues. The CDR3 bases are TGTGCCAGTTCCGCCGGGACAGGGTTGAATCAGCCCCAGCATTTT. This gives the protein CASSAGTGLNQPQHF.

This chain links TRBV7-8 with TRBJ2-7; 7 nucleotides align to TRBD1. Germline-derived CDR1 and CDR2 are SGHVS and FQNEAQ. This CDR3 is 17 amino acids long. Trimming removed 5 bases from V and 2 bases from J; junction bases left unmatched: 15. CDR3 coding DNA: TGTGCCAGCAGCCATCACACCGACAGGGTCCGCCCCTACGAGCAGTACGTC. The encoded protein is CASSHHTDRVRPYEQYV.

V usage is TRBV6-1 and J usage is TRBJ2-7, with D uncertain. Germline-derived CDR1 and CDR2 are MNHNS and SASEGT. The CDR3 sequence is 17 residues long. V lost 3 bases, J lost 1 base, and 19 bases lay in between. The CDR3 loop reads CASSDGLVFYRSYEQYF. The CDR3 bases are TGTGCCAGCAGTGATGGGCTAGTGTTCTATAGATCCTACGAGCAGTACTTC.

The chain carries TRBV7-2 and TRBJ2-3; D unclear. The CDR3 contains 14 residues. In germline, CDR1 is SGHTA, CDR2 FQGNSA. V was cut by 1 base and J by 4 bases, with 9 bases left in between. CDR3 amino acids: CASSLEAGSDTQYF. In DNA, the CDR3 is TGTGCCAGCAGCTTAGAGGCAGGATCAGATACGCAGTATTTT.

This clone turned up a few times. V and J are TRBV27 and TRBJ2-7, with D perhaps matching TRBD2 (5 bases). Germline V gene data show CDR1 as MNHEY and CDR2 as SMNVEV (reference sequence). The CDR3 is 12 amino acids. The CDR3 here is CATKGDSYEQYF. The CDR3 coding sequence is TGTGCGACTAAAGGTGACTCCTACGAGCAGTACTTC.

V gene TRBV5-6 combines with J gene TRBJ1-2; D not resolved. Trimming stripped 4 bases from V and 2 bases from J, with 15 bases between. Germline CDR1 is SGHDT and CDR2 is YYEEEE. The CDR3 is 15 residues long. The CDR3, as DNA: TGTGCCAGCAGCCAAGGTCCACAAATAAACTATGGCTACACCTTC. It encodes CASSQGPQINYGYTF.

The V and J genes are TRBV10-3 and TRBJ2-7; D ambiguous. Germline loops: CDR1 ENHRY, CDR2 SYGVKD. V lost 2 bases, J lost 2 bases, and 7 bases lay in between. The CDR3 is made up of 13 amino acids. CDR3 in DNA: TGTGCCATCAGTGAGGGTCAGACCTACGAGCAGTACTTC. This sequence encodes CAISEGQTYEQYF.

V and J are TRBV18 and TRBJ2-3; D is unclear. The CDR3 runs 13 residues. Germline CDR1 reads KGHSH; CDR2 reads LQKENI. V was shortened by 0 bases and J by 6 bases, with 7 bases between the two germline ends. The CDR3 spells CASSPPNLDTQYF. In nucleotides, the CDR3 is TGTGCCAGCTCACCACCCAATCTGGATACGCAGTATTTT.

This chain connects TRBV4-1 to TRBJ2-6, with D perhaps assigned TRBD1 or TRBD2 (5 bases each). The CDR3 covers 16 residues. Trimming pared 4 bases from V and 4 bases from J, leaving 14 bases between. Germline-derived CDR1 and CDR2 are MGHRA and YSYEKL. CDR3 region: CASSLSGAGGANVLTF. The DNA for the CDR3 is TGCGCCAGCAGCCTCTCCGGGGCGGGCGGGGCCAACGTCCTGACTTTC.

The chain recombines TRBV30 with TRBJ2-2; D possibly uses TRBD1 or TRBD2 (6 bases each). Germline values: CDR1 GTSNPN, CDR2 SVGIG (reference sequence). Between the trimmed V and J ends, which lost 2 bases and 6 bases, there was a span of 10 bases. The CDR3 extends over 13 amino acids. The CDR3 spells CAWSYREAGELFF. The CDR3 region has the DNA TGTGCCTGGAGTTACAGGGAGGCCGGGGAGCTGTTTTTT.

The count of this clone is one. This chain's CDR3 is CASSLGQGYGYTF. DNA of the CDR3: TGTGCCAGCAGCTTGGGACAGGGATATGGCTACACCTTC. The rearrangement uses TRBV7-2 and TRBJ1-2; 9 bases map to TRBD1. The J segment lost 5 bases and the V segment lost 3 bases, leaving 1 base of the junction unmatched. From germline, CDR1 is SGHTA and CDR2 FQGNSA. The CDR3 covers 13 residues.